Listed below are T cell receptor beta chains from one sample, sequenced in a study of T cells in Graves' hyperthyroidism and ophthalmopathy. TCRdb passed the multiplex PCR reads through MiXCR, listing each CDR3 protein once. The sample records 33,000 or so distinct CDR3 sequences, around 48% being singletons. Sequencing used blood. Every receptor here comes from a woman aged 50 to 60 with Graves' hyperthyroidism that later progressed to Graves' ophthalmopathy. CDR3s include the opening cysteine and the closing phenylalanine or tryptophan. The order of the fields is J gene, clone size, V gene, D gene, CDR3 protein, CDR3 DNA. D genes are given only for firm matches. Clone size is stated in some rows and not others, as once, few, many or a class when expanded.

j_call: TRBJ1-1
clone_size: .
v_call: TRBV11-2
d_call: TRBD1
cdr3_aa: CASTGDSDTEAFF
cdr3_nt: TGTGCCAGCACTGGGGACAGCGACACTGAAGCTTTCTTT

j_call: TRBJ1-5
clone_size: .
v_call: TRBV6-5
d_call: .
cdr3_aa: CANSYTDRPQHF
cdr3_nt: TGTGCCAACAGTTACACGGACAGGCCCCAGCATTTT

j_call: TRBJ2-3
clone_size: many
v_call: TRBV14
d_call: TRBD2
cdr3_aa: CASRRTSGTDTQYF
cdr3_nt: TGTGCCAGCAGAAGGACTAGCGGCACAGATACGCAGTATTTT

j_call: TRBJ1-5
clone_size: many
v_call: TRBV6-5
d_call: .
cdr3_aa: CASSYGGAHQPQHF
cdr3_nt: TGTGCCAGCAGTTACGGGGGGGCTCATCAGCCCCAGCATTTT

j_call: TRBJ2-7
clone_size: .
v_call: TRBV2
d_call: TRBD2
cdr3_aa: CASTPGLAGYEQYF
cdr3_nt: TGTGCCAGCACCCCGGGACTAGCGGGCTACGAGCAGTACTTC

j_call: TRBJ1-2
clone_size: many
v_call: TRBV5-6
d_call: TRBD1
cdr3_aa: CASSTRQGLMRYTF
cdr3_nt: TGTGCCAGCAGCACACGACAGGGGTTGATGCGCTACACCTTC

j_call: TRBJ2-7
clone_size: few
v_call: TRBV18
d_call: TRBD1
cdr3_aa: CASSPGTGAYEQYF
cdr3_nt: TGTGCCAGCTCACCCGGGACAGGAGCCTACGAGCAGTACTTC

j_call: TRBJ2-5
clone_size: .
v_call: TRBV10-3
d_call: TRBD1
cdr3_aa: CAISQGAGETQYF
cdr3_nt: TGTGCCATCAGTCAGGGGGCGGGCGAGACCCAGTACTTC

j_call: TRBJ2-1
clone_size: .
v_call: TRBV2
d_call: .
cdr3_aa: CASSVTSPYDEQFF
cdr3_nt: TGTGCCAGCAGTGTCACTAGCCCCTACGATGAGCAGTTCTTC

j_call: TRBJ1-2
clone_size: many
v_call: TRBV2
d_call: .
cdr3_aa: CASSPGQVYGYTF
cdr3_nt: TGTGCCAGCAGCCCCGGGCAGGTCTATGGCTACACCTTC

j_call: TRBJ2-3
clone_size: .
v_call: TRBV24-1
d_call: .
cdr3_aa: CATSAGTTGGADTQYF
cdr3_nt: TGTGCCACCAGTGCCGGGACTACAGGGGGTGCAGATACGCAGTATTTT